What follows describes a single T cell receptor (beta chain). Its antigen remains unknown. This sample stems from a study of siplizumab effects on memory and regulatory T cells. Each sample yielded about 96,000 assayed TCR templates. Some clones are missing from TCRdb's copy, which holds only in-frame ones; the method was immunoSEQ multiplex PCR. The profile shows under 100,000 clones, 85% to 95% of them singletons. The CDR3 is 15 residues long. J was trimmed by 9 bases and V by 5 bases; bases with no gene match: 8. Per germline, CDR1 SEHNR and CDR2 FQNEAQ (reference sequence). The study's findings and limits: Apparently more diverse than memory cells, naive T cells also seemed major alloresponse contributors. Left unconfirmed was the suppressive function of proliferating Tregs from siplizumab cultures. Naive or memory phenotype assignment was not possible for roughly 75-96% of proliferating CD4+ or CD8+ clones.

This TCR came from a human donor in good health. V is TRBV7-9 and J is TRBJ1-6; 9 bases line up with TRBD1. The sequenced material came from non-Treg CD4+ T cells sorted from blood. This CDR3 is CASSQKQGAGSPLHF. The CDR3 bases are TGTGCCAGCAGCCAAAAACAGGGGGCCGGTTCACCCCTCCACTTT.